This T cell receptor beta chain comes out of a study of cytomegalovirus exposure and HLA in healthy donors. This clone was seen just once. The PCR used 60 Vbeta and 13 Jbeta primers. The repertoire was sequenced with immunoSEQ multiplex PCR; TCRdb's copy has only in-frame clones and lacks some. In the table there are 100,000 to 150,000 clones, 60% to 85% of which are singletons. The TCR sequence derives from a man aged 25 to 40 in good health and CMV-seronegative. Sequencing was performed on PBMCs.

The CDR3 nucleotides are TGTGCCAGCAGCTTAAGCGGGACAGGGGGCCGGGAGACCCAGTACTTC. This encodes CASSLSGTGGRETQYF. The rearrangement joins TRBV7-9 to TRBJ2-5; 12 bases agree with TRBD1. The CDR3 is 16 residues long. The V gene's germline CDR1 is SEHNR and CDR2 FQNEAQ (reference sequence). J lost 5 bases, V lost 2 bases, and 6 bases had no gene match.